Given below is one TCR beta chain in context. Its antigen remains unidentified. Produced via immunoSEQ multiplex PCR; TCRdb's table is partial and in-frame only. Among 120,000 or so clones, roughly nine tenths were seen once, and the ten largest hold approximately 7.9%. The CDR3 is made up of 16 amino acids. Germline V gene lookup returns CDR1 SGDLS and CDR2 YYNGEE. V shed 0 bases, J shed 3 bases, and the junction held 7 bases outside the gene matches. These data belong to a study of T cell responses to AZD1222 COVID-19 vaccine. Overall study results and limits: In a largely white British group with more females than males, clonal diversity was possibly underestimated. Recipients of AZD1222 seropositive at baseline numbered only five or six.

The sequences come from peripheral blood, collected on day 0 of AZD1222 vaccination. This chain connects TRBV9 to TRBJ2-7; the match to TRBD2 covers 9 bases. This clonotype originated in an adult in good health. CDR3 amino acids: CASSVGPTSGSYEQYF. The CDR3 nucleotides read TGTGCCAGCAGCGTAGGTCCGACTAGCGGAAGCTACGAGCAGTACTTC.